The count of the clone carrying this TCR beta chain is one. Its antigen is currently unknown. Subjects with ophthalmopathy showed a Clinical Activity Score no lower than 3, a NOSPECS grade no lower than 4, and a duration shorter than 3 months. This sample holds PBMCs from around 9.9 ml fresh peripheral blood. This entry comes from a study of T cells in Graves' hyperthyroidism and ophthalmopathy. General study findings and limits: Also found in blood were most expanded thyroid clonotypes above 0.001.

This CDR3 is built from 14 residues. Germline V CDR1 and CDR2: MDHEN, SYDVKM. Trimming removed 6 bases from V and 4 bases from J, with 12 bases in between. Researchers amplified the TCR beta CDR3 regions from RNA transcripts. Initially, a first-round RT-PCR of the TCR CDR3 employed the HTBI primer set. From the multiplex PCR reads, TCRdb called clonotypes with MiXCR, one entry per CDR3 protein. The sample holds some 490,000 distinct CDR3 sequences, roughly 22% seen once. The source of this sequence is a woman in her 70s with Graves' ophthalmopathy. Material: blood. The chain carries TRBV28 and TRBJ1-4, with D maybe TRBD1 (5 bases). CDR3 coding DNA: TGTGCCAGCAGACCCCGTGGGGGTAATGAAAAACTGTTTTTT. It codes for CASRPRGGNEKLFF.